This T cell receptor beta chain was retrieved from a study of CD8+ T cells in alopecia areata. Overall study findings and caveats: Many expanded lesional clones persisted in scalp and blood during tofacitinib treatment. The treated group had a single nonresponder, limiting CD8+ expansion-response conclusions. Tofacitinib produced a significant decrease in scalp clonality and in expanded CD8+ clones among the top 100.

This clone was seen only a few times. The antigen is unknown. The authors extracted RNA and reverse transcribed it into cDNA as the sequencing template. Repertoires were generated with immunoSEQ multiplex PCR, while TCRdb's copy carries only in-frame clones and drops some. Here the sample spans 270,000 or so clones, 58% being singletons. As for treatment: oral pan-JAK inhibitor, 5-10 mg twice daily. This CDR3 has 13 amino acids. Trimming stripped 3 bases from V and 2 bases from J, with 7 bases between. Per germline, CDR1 ENHRY and CDR2 SYGVKD. The TCR was taken from a human donor with alopecia areata. This specimen was CD4+ T cells sorted from blood, taken at week 24, from a patient treated with tofacitinib. V is TRBV10-3 and J is TRBJ2-5; D remains unclear. The CDR3 spells CAISERLQETQYF. CDR3 nucleotides: TGTGCCATCAGTGAAAGGCTTCAAGAGACCCAGTACTTC.